What follows is one TCR beta chain and its context. Additional DNA sequences in this sample encode the identical CDR3. The data stem from a study of blood T cell repertoires in COVID-19. Turning to the study itself: Sources were T cells, B-cell-depleted T cells, or PBMCs; the material itself was cDNA or gDNA.

In the original analysis: Amplification of reference gene primers was used by the study to estimate nucleated cell counts. Profiled with immunoSEQ multiplex PCR; TCRdb holds only in-frame clones, not every one. V and J calls and clone size are copied from that table; D and trimming were computed from the DNA. The sample yields approximately 460,000 clones, 75% to 90% seen once. The CDR3 consists of 15 residues. Trimming at V came to 2 bases and at J to 4 bases, leaving 2 bases not matched to a gene. Germline CDR1 and CDR2: KGHDR and SFDVKD. The rearrangement links TRBV24-1 to TRBJ2-5; 11 positions match TRBD2. The sequence was obtained from a man aged 18-30 years with COVID-19, enrolled during active disease. Sequenced: peripheral blood. CDR3: CATSDSLAGGETQYF. CDR3 nucleotides: TGTGCCACCAGTGATTCCCTAGCGGGAGGAGAGACCCAGTACTTC.